This TCR beta chain came from a study of molecular identifiers for immune sequencing clone quantification. Background on the study: Replicate RNA came from approximately 20,000 or 100,000 naive CD8 cells and was split five ways, and four parts were sequenced. Study observations and caveats: Highly expanded clone sizes could be underestimated by identical TCR molecules sharing a barcode. Clonotypes topping 20 RNA copies carried over 97% of effector molecules but under 1% of naive ones.

Details on this clonotype: Its antigen is unidentified.

From germline, CDR1 is SGHRS and CDR2 YFSETQ. V was cut by 1 base and J by 4 bases, with 12 bases left in between. The CDR3 length is 15 residues. In TCRdb, the PCR reads were re-called with MiXCR into one record per CDR3 protein. The sample lists some 100,000 distinct CDR3 sequences; around 33% were seen once. Material for sequencing was naive CD8+ T cells from blood, with Jurkat cell RNA spiked in. This sample's subset: FACS-sorted CD8+CD4-CCR7+CD45RA+ naive T cells. The receptor comes from a human donor in good health. Some libraries in this study had Jurkat cell RNA spiked in. The chain joins TRBV5-1 to TRBJ1-5; D might be TRBD1 (6 bases). The CDR3 bases are TGCGCCAGCAGCTTGAGGGGGAGTCGTAATCAGCCCCAGCATTTT. Its translation: CASSLRGSRNQPQHF.